These T cell receptor beta chains were read from a single sample in a study of cytomegalovirus exposure and HLA in healthy donors. Sequencing used immunoSEQ multiplex PCR; TCRdb keeps in-frame clones, though not all of them. The sample records 110,000 to 150,000 clones, roughly four fifths being singletons. Sequencing was carried out using PBMCs. The receptor source for this set is a woman in her sixties in good health and CMV-seropositive. Both conserved end residues are part of each CDR3. A D gene is named only where the DNA matches it firmly. Some rows have no size entry. The others give once, few or many, or a class for an expanded clone.

abundance	v_gene	d_gene	j_gene	CDR3nt	CDR3aa
-	TRBV6-6	TRBD2	TRBJ2-7	TGTGCCAGCGAGACTAGCGGGAGGGTCTACGAGCAGTACTTC	CASETSGRVYEQYF
-	TRBV7-9	-	TRBJ1-3	TGTGCCAGCAGCTTAGGTGGTGGTCAGGGAAACACCATATATTTT	CASSLGGGQGNTIYF
-	TRBV29-1	-	TRBJ2-5	TGCAGCGTTGAACGGGATTCGACGGAGACCCAGTACTTC	CSVERDSTETQYF
once	TRBV5-1	TRBD2	TRBJ2-7	TGCGCCAGCAGCCTGGAAAGCGGGAGTTACGAGCAGTACTTC	CASSLESGSYEQYF
once	TRBV28	-	TRBJ1-5	TGTGCCAGCAGCCCAGAAAAACAGAGAAGCAATCAGCCCCAGCATTTT	CASSPEKQRSNQPQHF
-	TRBV6-1	-	TRBJ1-3	TGTGCCAGCGGCGCGGAGTTGCCTCGAGGAAACACCATATATTTT	CASGAELPRGNTIYF
once	TRBV25-1	-	TRBJ1-2	TGTGCCAGCAGTTTAGGGGGAAGTGGCTACACCTTC	CASSLGGSGYTF
-	TRBV27	-	TRBJ1-4	TGTGCCAGCAGTCAACAGAATCAAAAACTGTTTTTT	CASSQQNQKLFF
-	TRBV7-2	TRBD1	TRBJ2-5	TGTGCCAGCAGCTTCGGGACAGGCCAAGAGACCCAGTACTTC	CASSFGTGQETQYF
-	TRBV30	-	TRBJ2-1	TGTGCCTGGAGTGGGGGCGGAGAGTACAATGAGCAGTTCTTC	CAWSGGGEYNEQFF
-	TRBV10-3	TRBD1	TRBJ1-4	TGTGCCACAGAGGCAGGGGGTGACGAAAAACTGTTTTTT	CATEAGGDEKLFF
-	TRBV28	-	TRBJ1-2	TGTGCCAGCAGGCGGGGCCGCGACTATGGCTACACCTTC	CASRRGRDYGYTF
once	TRBV19	-	TRBJ2-7	TGTGCCAGTAGTATAGGAGCGAGGGCCTCCTACGAGCAGTACTTC	CASSIGARASYEQYF
-	TRBV27	-	TRBJ2-7	TGTGCCAGCAGTTTAAGGCGGAGCTCCTACGAGCAGTACTTC	CASSLRRSSYEQYF
once	TRBV7-2	-	TRBJ2-1	TGTGCCAGCAGCTTAGAACCACTCAACAATGAGCAGTTCTTC	CASSLEPLNNEQFF
-	TRBV28	TRBD2	TRBJ2-5	TGTGCCAGCAGTTTTTCCATCCTAGCGGGACACATAAATCAAGAGACCCAGTACTTC	CASSFSILAGHINQETQYF
-	TRBV9	TRBD2	TRBJ2-1	TGTGCCAGCAGTAGACTAGCGGAACACAATGAGCAGTTCTTC	CASSRLAEHNEQFF
-	TRBV27	-	TRBJ2-7	TGTGCCAGCGGCCAAGGAGACGCGTTCTACGAGCAGTACTTC	CASGQGDAFYEQYF
-	TRBV6-6	-	TRBJ2-7	TGTGCCAGCAGTTACGAAGGGCAGGGGCCGCCCTACGAGCAGTACTTC	CASSYEGQGPPYEQYF
-	TRBV15	-	TRBJ2-5	TGTGCCACTGGGAGGACTGTTCGAGAGACCCAGTACTTC	CATGRTVRETQYF
few	TRBV2	-	TRBJ1-4	TGTGCCAGCAGAGGAAACAGAGCAACTAATGAAAAACTGTTTTTT	CASRGNRATNEKLFF
-	TRBV5-4	TRBD1	TRBJ2-5	TGTGCCAGCAGCATCGGACAGGGGCAAGAGACCCAGTACTTC	CASSIGQGQETQYF
-	TRBV5-5	-	TRBJ2-7	TGTGCCAGCAGCTTGGGGACACCGAGGAGCTCCTACGAGCAGTACTTC	CASSLGTPRSSYEQYF
-	TRBV9	TRBD1	TRBJ2-7	TGTGCCAGCAGCCCCTACCCCTCCGGACAGGGACGGGAGCAGTACTTC	CASSPYPSGQGREQYF
-	TRBV11-2	-	TRBJ2-5	TGTGCCAGCAGAGGGGGTGAAGGGGCCCAGTACTTC	CASRGGEGAQYF
few	TRBV5-1	TRBD2	TRBJ2-3	TGCGCCAGCAGCACCGGACTAGGAGGGGCAGATACGCAGTATTTT	CASSTGLGGADTQYF
-	TRBV2	TRBD2	TRBJ2-1	TGTGCCAGCAGGGCTTCTCGCGGGAGCTCCTACAATGAGCAGTTCTTC	CASRASRGSSYNEQFF
-	TRBV10-3	-	TRBJ1-2	TGTGCCATCAGGTCCGGAGAAATGGGAGACTCCTATGGCTACACCTTC	CAIRSGEMGDSYGYTF
-	TRBV27	TRBD2	TRBJ2-2	TGTGCCAGCAGTCACAGAGCGGGACTAGCGGGGGCCCTCGGCACCGGGGAGCTGTTTTTT	CASSHRAGLAGALGTGELFF
-	TRBV2	-	TRBJ1-2	TGTGCCAGCAGTGAGATCTACGGAGCCACTAACTATGGCTACACCTTC	CASSEIYGATNYGYTF
-	TRBV19	TRBD2	TRBJ2-1	TGTGCCGTAGGACTAGCGGGAGTTCAGTTCTTC	CAVGLAGVQFF